This T cell receptor (beta chain) stems from a study of naive and memory T cell subsets. The study's findings and limits: Diversity fell and Gini index rose from naive through CM, EM, EMRA.

J was trimmed by 3 bases and V by 2 bases; bases with no gene match: 6. The CDR3 has 16 amino acids. Germline V gene sequence: CDR1 LGHNA, CDR2 YNFKEQ. Both TRBC1 and TRBC2 were covered by a beta constant-region primer of two equimolar oligonucleotides. TCRdb reprocessed the UMI-ligation and nested PCR reads with MiXCR, giving one entry per CDR3 protein. This table has about 80,000 distinct CDR3 sequences, roughly 13% appearing once. This clonotype was counted ten times or more. Its antigen is undetermined. The V call is TRBV4-2, the J call TRBJ2-1, with 8 positions matching TRBD2. The sample taken for sequencing was central memory CD4+ T cells from blood. The TCR originated in a human donor in good health. CDR3 amino acids: CASSQHQREIYNEQFF. The CDR3 DNA follows: TGTGCCAGCAGCCAACACCAGCGGGAGATCTACAATGAGCAGTTCTTC.